This is a list of T cell receptor beta chains from one sample in a study of T cells in Graves' hyperthyroidism and ophthalmopathy. TCRdb fed the multiplex PCR reads into MiXCR, producing one record per CDR3 protein. Of about 530,000 distinct CDR3 sequences listed, roughly 17% were seen once; the top ten hold approximately 15%. Source material: blood. The source of these receptors is a woman aged 18 to 35 with Graves' ophthalmopathy. Each CDR3 is given with its conserved first and last residue. Fields, in order: CDR3 DNA, CDR3 protein, D gene, V gene, clone size, J gene. A D gene is named only where the DNA matches it firmly. Some rows have no size entry. The others give once, few or many, or a class for an expanded clone.

TGTGCCAGCAGCGCGCCGGGACAGCTGAACTATGGCTACACCTTC,CASSAPGQLNYGYTF,TRBD1,TRBV9,many,TRBJ1-2
TGCGCCAGCAGCTTTGACCTCAGGGGGATCTATGGCTACACCTTC,CASSFDLRGIYGYTF,TRBD1,TRBV5-1,NA,TRBJ1-2
TGTGCCAGCAGTGTCGAGGAGACCCAGTACTTC,CASSVEETQYF,NA,TRBV2,many,TRBJ2-5
TGTGCCAGCAGCTTGGACAGTAAATCCATTAGGGAGCAGTACTTC,CASSLDSKSIREQYF,NA,TRBV7-2,NA,TRBJ2-7
TGTGCCAGCAATTCCCAGGGCCGAAATCAGCCCCAGCATTTT,CASNSQGRNQPQHF,NA,TRBV28,once,TRBJ1-5
TGTGCTAGTGGTTTGGGCGGGGGGGCAGATACGCAGTATTTT,CASGLGGGADTQYF,TRBD2,TRBV12-5,NA,TRBJ2-3
TGTGCCAGCAGTTCCGACAGGGGGACCCTCGAGCAGTACTTC,CASSSDRGTLEQYF,TRBD1,TRBV28,many,TRBJ2-7
TGTGCCAGCAGCGAGACAGGGGCGAACACTGAAGCTTTCTTT,CASSETGANTEAFF,TRBD1,TRBV7-3,NA,TRBJ1-1
TGTGCCAGCAACCCAACTAGCGGGGCATACAATGAGCAGTTCTTC,CASNPTSGAYNEQFF,TRBD2,TRBV9,NA,TRBJ2-1
TGTGCCATCAGTGAGCGGGATGCTAGCACAGATACGCAGTATTTT,CAISERDASTDTQYF,NA,TRBV10-3,few,TRBJ2-3
TGTGCCAGCAGTGAGTGGAGAGGATACGAGCAGTACTTC,CASSEWRGYEQYF,NA,TRBV2,many,TRBJ2-7
TGCGCCAGCAGTCTACTCTCAGGGGGCGTCATTCCAGATACGCAGTATTTT,CASSLLSGGVIPDTQYF,TRBD1,TRBV4-1,NA,TRBJ2-3
TGTGCCAGCAGCTTAGATAGCAATCAGCCCCAGCATTTT,CASSLDSNQPQHF,NA,TRBV27,many,TRBJ1-5
TGTGCTAGCAGCTATGGGGACACATCTAACTATGGCTACACCTTC,CASSYGDTSNYGYTF,NA,TRBV7-7,few,TRBJ1-2
TGTGCCAGCAGCGACGGACAGGAATCCTACGAGCAGTACTTC,CASSDGQESYEQYF,TRBD1,TRBV7-8,many,TRBJ2-7
TGCGCCAGCAGCCAAGGAGTAGTTCGGGGGGGGACCGGGGAGCTGTTTTTT,CASSQGVVRGGTGELFF,TRBD2,TRBV4-1,NA,TRBJ2-2
TGCAGTGCTAGAGATCGGACAGATCCACGGGGGGAGACCCAGTACTTC,CSARDRTDPRGETQYF,NA,TRBV20-1,few,TRBJ2-5
TGTGCCAGCAGTGAACGGGTCGGCTACACCTTC,CASSERVGYTF,NA,TRBV6-1,many,TRBJ1-2
TGTGCCAGCGAGGCGGGACCTAGCACCGGGGAGCTGTTTTTT,CASEAGPSTGELFF,NA,TRBV2,few,TRBJ2-2
TGTGCCAGCAGCCAAATTTCTCCTGGTGGGGTTGTGCAAGAGACCCAGTACTTC,CASSQISPGGVVQETQYF,NA,TRBV3-1,many,TRBJ2-5
TGTGCCAGCAGTGCGTGGGGACGGGAAAATTCACCCCTCCACTTT,CASSAWGRENSPLHF,NA,TRBV25-1,few,TRBJ1-6
TGCAGCGCTGAGGACGGGCAGAACACTGAAGCTTTCTTT,CSAEDGQNTEAFF,NA,TRBV29-1,NA,TRBJ1-1
TGTGCCAGCAGTGAACAAGCCCTCATGAACACTGAAGCTTTCTTT,CASSEQALMNTEAFF,NA,TRBV6-1,many,TRBJ1-1
TGCAGTGCTAGGGTGGACAGCATGAACACTGAAGCTTTCTTT,CSARVDSMNTEAFF,NA,TRBV20-1,many,TRBJ1-1
TGCAGTGCTAGTGAGGGGGCCCTCAATCAGCCCCAGCATTTT,CSASEGALNQPQHF,TRBD1,TRBV20-1,few,TRBJ1-5
TGTGCCAGCAGCGTATGGGGGGGCGATATCACCGGGGAGCTGTTTTTT,CASSVWGGDITGELFF,NA,TRBV9,few,TRBJ2-2
TGTGCCAGCAGTTTAAGGTTGGGTGAAAAACTGTTTTTT,CASSLRLGEKLFF,NA,TRBV25-1,few,TRBJ1-4
TGTGCCAGCAGTGAAGCACGGGGGCCTCAGCCCCAGCATTTT,CASSEARGPQPQHF,NA,TRBV6-1,many,TRBJ1-5
TGCAGTGCTAGAGACAGGGGACCTATGAACACTGAAGCTTTCTTT,CSARDRGPMNTEAFF,NA,TRBV20-1,many,TRBJ1-1
TGTGCCAGCAGCTATACGGACGGTACTGAAGCTTTCTTT,CASSYTDGTEAFF,NA,TRBV11-2,NA,TRBJ1-1
TGCAGTGCTATCAGGACAGGGGCCGGAAAGACCCAGTACTTC,CSAIRTGAGKTQYF,TRBD1,TRBV20-1,NA,TRBJ2-5
TGTGCCAGCAGTTTTTCCCCGGGACTACCTGAGCAGTACTTC,CASSFSPGLPEQYF,TRBD2,TRBV12-3/TRBV12-4,NA,TRBJ2-7
TGTGCCAGCAGCGTCGGACAGGCGAGCGAGTTTGACACTGAAGCTTTCTTT,CASSVGQASEFDTEAFF,TRBD1,TRBV9,few,TRBJ1-1
TGCAGTGCTAGTTCCCAGGGACTGGCTGAAGCTTTCTTT,CSASSQGLAEAFF,NA,TRBV20-1,few,TRBJ1-1
TGTGCCATCAGTGAGCCCGGTGGGGCCGGTACATACGAGCAGTACTTC,CAISEPGGAGTYEQYF,NA,TRBV10-3,NA,TRBJ2-7
TGTGCCAGCAGCCCCGCCGGGACAGGGAATGAAAAACTGTTTTTT,CASSPAGTGNEKLFF,TRBD1,TRBV16,NA,TRBJ1-4
TGTGCCAGCAGCGATACGGGACAGCCCCGGGAAAAACTGTTTTTT,CASSDTGQPREKLFF,TRBD1,TRBV6-1,many,TRBJ1-4
TGTGCCAGCAGTTTATCTTGGACAGGGGGCAGTTTGGAAGTCACCGGGGAGCTGTTTTTT,CASSLSWTGGSLEVTGELFF,TRBD1,TRBV28,few,TRBJ2-2
TGTGCCAGCAGAACGTACGGGATCGGCGCAGATACGCAGTATTTT,CASRTYGIGADTQYF,NA,TRBV6-1,many,TRBJ2-3
TGTGCCACCAGGAGCGACATGGTTCTCTATGGCTACACCTTC,CATRSDMVLYGYTF,NA,TRBV24-1,NA,TRBJ1-2
TGCGCCAGCAGCCAAGTCCCCGACAGTGGTAAGGGCTACACCTTC,CASSQVPDSGKGYTF,NA,TRBV4-1,NA,TRBJ1-2
TGTGCCAGCAGCTTAGCTTACAGCGGGAGATGGGTCGGTACGCAGTATTTT,CASSLAYSGRWVGTQYF,TRBD2,TRBV7-9,few,TRBJ2-3
TGCGCCAGGGCGACCTACGAGCAGTACTTC,CARATYEQYF,NA,TRBV5-1,few,TRBJ2-7